The 22 T cell receptor beta chains below all came from one sample that was sequenced in a study of identical twins. TCRdb used MiXCR to reprocess the 5' RACE reads, holding one entry per CDR3 protein. The table includes more than 600,000 distinct CDR3 sequences, about 20% detected once. These same records also appear under a second study, on T cells expressing NK-cell markers.

The specimen was PBMCs. The source is a woman in her late teens or twenties in good health.

The chain links TRBV5-1 to TRBJ2-3, with D unresolved. CDR3 size: 16 residues. V was shortened by 3 bases and J by 3 bases, with 17 bases between the two germline ends. In germline, CDR1 is SGHRS, CDR2 YFSETQ. The CDR3 spells CASSSPESYMTDTQYF. CDR3 coding DNA: TGCGCCAGCAGCTCCCCCGAGTCCTACATGACAGATACGCAGTATTTT.

On this clonotype itself: At one end the junction does not follow the germline gene, possibly because of a read error. The V gene is TRBV2, the J gene TRBJ2-7; the D gene is possibly TRBD2 (6 bases). The V gene's germline CDR1 is SNHLY and CDR2 FYNNEI. The CDR3 totals 15 residues. The CDR3 is CASRESLAFSHEQYF. The CDR3 nucleotides are TGTGCCAGCAGAGAGTCACTAGCTTTCTCCCACGAGCAGTACTTC.

The rearrangement joins TRBV12-3 or TRBV12-4 to TRBJ1-5; maybe TRBD1 (6 bases). V dropped 5 bases and J dropped 9 bases, with 17 bases sitting between them. The CDR3 totals 14 residues. The CDR3 nucleotides are TGTGCCAGCAGTCCGTCCCGGGACATGGGGCCCCAGCATTTT. Amino acid sequence: CASSPSRDMGPQHF.

The gene calls are TRBV5-1 and TRBJ1-1; 8 nucleotides line up with TRBD1. The CDR3 sequence is 17 residues long. The germline V gene has CDR1 SGHRS and CDR2 YFSETQ. V gave up 4 bases and J gave up 2 bases; unmatched junction bases: 13. CDR3 DNA sequence: TGCGCCAGCAGCCCCGGTTTTGGGACAGGCTATAACACTGAAGCTTTCTTT. Translation gives CASSPGFGTGYNTEAFF.

This clonotype was found a few times. The chain couples TRBV5-1 to TRBJ2-3; TRBD2 matches 9 bases. Trimming removed 1 base from V and 2 bases from J; junction bases left unmatched: 8. The CDR3 spans 17 residues. The germline V gene encodes CDR1 SGHRS and CDR2 YFSETQ. CDR3 sequence: CASSLMGGRANTDTQYF. In DNA form, the CDR3 reads TGCGCCAGCAGCTTGATGGGCGGGAGGGCCAACACAGATACGCAGTATTTT.

The chain recombines TRBV11-2 with TRBJ2-7, with D unclear. Germline values: CDR1 SGHAT, CDR2 FQNNGV. Trimming removed 5 bases at V and 9 bases at J, with 11 bases between. The CDR3 covers 11 residues. Here the CDR3 DNA reads TGTGCCAGCAGCCGATACCAAAGGCAGTACTTC. Its translation: CASSRYQRQYF. Drawing the rest from reference TRBV11-2 and TRBJ2-7, the complete variable domain is EAGVAQSPRYKIIEKRQSVAFWCNPISGHATLYWYQQILGQGPKLLIQFQNNGVVDDSQLPKDRFSAERLKGVDSTLKIQPAKLEDSAVYLCASSRYQRQYFGPGTRLTVT.

The chain is built from TRBV12-3 or TRBV12-4 and TRBJ2-5; tentative D call: TRBD2 (7 bases). The CDR3 runs 12 residues. V gave up 6 bases and J gave up 7 bases, with 12 bases separating them. The CDR3 loop is CASSVGGGTQYF. CDR3 nucleotides: TGTGCCAGCAGCGTAGGGGGGGGGACCCAGTACTTC.

This clonotype was detected only a few times. The chain has TRBV12-3 or TRBV12-4 and TRBJ2-1; D call uncertain. Deletions cut 6 bases from V and 6 bases from J, with 21 bases between. The CDR3 loop spans 16 amino acids. This chain's CDR3 is CASRGFTSRSANEQFF. The DNA for the CDR3 is TGTGCCAGCAGGGGGTTCACGTCAAGGTCCGCCAATGAGCAGTTCTTC.

This clonotype was counted at least ten times. CDR3 DNA: TGCAGTGCACCGGGACAGGGTTATCAGCCCCAGCATTTT. Translated: CSAPGQGYQPQHF. This sequence joins TRBV20-1 and TRBJ1-5, with 9 nucleotides matching TRBD1. Per the germline V gene, CDR1 is DFQATT and CDR2 is SNEGSKA (reference sequence). The CDR3 totals 13 residues. The V gene end was trimmed by 6 bases and the J gene end by 5 bases; junction bases not matched to a gene: 5.

The gene calls are TRBV5-1 and TRBJ2-1; perhaps TRBD2 as D (5 bases). Per germline, CDR1 SGHRS and CDR2 YFSETQ. The CDR3 contains 16 residues. Between the trimmed V and J ends, which lost 0 bases and 0 bases, there was a span of 10 bases. CDR3 sequence (DNA): TGCGCCAGCAGCTTGGTGGGAGATAGCTCCTACAATGAGCAGTTCTTC. It encodes CASSLVGDSSYNEQFF. The full variable domain, in which reference TRBV5-1 and TRBJ2-1 provide the parts outside the CDR3, is KAGVTQTPRYLIKTRGQQVTLSCSPISGHRSVSWYQQTPGQGLQFLFEYFSETQRNKGNFPGRFSGRQFSNSRSEMNVSTLELGDSALYLCASSLVGDSSYNEQFFGPGTRLTVL.

Only a few counts were recorded for this clonotype. The chain couples TRBV5-6 to TRBJ1-2; D remains ambiguous. The CDR3 contains 13 residues. The germline V and J ends were trimmed by 6 bases and 2 bases, with 11 bases remaining between them. Germline V CDR1 and CDR2: SGHDT, YYEEEE. CDR3: CASIAGFNYGYTF. In DNA, the CDR3 is TGTGCCAGCATTGCGGGGTTCAACTATGGCTACACCTTC.

The V and J genes are TRBV12-3 or TRBV12-4 and TRBJ2-1; a weak D match, TRBD2 (6 bases). The germline V and J ends were trimmed by 3 bases and 12 bases, with 15 bases remaining between them. This CDR3 is built from 13 residues. The CDR3 DNA is TGTGCCAGCAGTTTTACCCCGCCGGGGGTGCAGTTCTTC. This encodes CASSFTPPGVQFF.

Ten or more counts support this clonotype. The rearrangement uses TRBV12-3 or TRBV12-4 and TRBJ2-7; no reliable D call. The CDR3 totals 15 residues. V was shortened by 3 bases and J by 2 bases, with 14 bases between the two germline ends. The CDR3 sequence: CASSFSGGTPYEQYF. Here the CDR3 DNA reads TGTGCCAGCAGTTTTAGTGGCGGCACCCCCTACGAGCAGTACTTC.

The chain joins TRBV6-1 to TRBJ1-2, with D possibly TRBD1 on 6 matching bases. The V end lost 7 bases, the J end lost 5 bases, and 11 bases lay between the germline ends. CDR1 is MNHNS, CDR2 SASEGT, per germline. CDR3 length: 12 residues. The CDR3 region has the DNA TGTGCCAGCAACCCGGACAGTTATGGCTACACCTTC. It yields the protein CASNPDSYGYTF.

This clonotype came up many times. The V gene is TRBV24-1, the J gene TRBJ2-1; 8 positions match TRBD2. The CDR3 covers 16 residues. Unmatched junction bases numbered 4, after V lost 4 bases and J lost 0 bases. Germline CDR1 reads KGHDR; CDR2 reads SFDVKD. CDR3 sequence: CATSDNSGSSYNEQFF. The CDR3 DNA reads as TGTGCCACCAGTGACAACAGCGGGAGCTCCTACAATGAGCAGTTCTTC.

The rearrangement links TRBV9 to TRBJ1-1; 9 bases agree with TRBD1. Germline lookup yields CDR1 SGDLS and CDR2 YYNGEE. J gave up 5 bases and V 3 bases, and 5 bases lay outside the gene matches. This CDR3 spans 14 amino acids. This chain's CDR3 is CASSALQGATEAFF. CDR3 DNA: TGTGCCAGCAGCGCCTTACAGGGGGCAACTGAAGCTTTCTTT.

Points on this clonotype: An end of the junction differs from the germline gene, which may be a read error. This rearrangement joins TRBV5-1 to TRBJ2-7; TRBD1 might be the D (6 bases). The CDR3 runs to 13 residues. Germline V gene lookup returns CDR1 SGHRS and CDR2 YFSETQ. The CDR3 DNA reads TGCGCCAGCCGTTCACGGGACACCCCAACTAAGAGCTTC. Protein: CASRSRDTPTKSF. The variable domain in full, with the rest retrieved from reference TRBV5-1 and TRBJ2-7, is KAGVTQTPRYLIKTRGQQVTLSCSPISGHRSVSWYQQTPGQGLQFLFEYFSETQRNKGNFPGRFSGRQFSNSRSEMNVSTLELGDSALYLCASRSRDTPTKSFGPGTRLTVT.

V gene TRBV5-1 combines with J gene TRBJ2-2; no clear D. V was shortened by 0 bases and J by 1 base, with 7 bases between the two germline ends. This CDR3 has 15 amino acids. The germline gives CDR1 SGHRS, CDR2 YFSETQ. In DNA, the CDR3 is TGCGCCAGCAGCTTGGATGGCAAGAACACCGGGGAGCTGTTTTTT. Its translation is CASSLDGKNTGELFF.

The gene calls are TRBV12-3 or TRBV12-4 and TRBJ2-3; D gene uncertain. The CDR3 is made up of 10 amino acids. V lost 7 bases, J lost 8 bases, and 7 bases lay in between. The CDR3 DNA sequence: TGTGCCAGCAAAGGAGTTACGCAGTATTTT. This gives the protein CASKGVTQYF.

In this sample, this clonotype turned up a few times. The genes are TRBV29-1 and TRBJ2-3; weak D call: TRBD1 (6 bases). The CDR3 is 15 amino acids. Trimming shortened V by 4 bases and J by 3 bases, and 17 bases separated the two germline ends. CDR1 SQVTM and CDR2 ANQGSEA come from the germline V gene. CDR3 bases: TGCAGCGTTGTTATCGGACAGACACAAACAGATACGCAGTATTTT. This codes for CSVVIGQTQTDTQYF.

V usage is TRBV4-1 and J usage is TRBJ2-2; D gene unclear. Germline loops: CDR1 MGHRA, CDR2 YSYEKL. V lost 3 bases to trimming and J lost 4 bases, with 9 bases between them. This CDR3 is built from 14 residues. CDR3 DNA sequence: TGCGCCAGCAGCCAGCTGGTAGGCACCGGGGAGCTGTTTTTT. This sequence encodes CASSQLVGTGELFF.

This clonotype has a handful of counts. This sequence joins TRBV6-5 and TRBJ1-1; tentatively, D is TRBD1 (6 bases). Trimming removed 2 bases from V and 1 base from J, with 11 bases in between. CDR1 and CDR2 (germline): MNHEY, SVGAGI. The CDR3 totals 15 residues. CDR3 in amino acids: CASSYAGHQNTEAFF. As DNA, the CDR3 is TGTGCCAGCAGTTACGCGGGACACCAGAACACTGAAGCTTTCTTT.